The present entry profiles one T cell receptor beta chain with its context. The count of this clone is one. Its specific antigen is unknown. No quality values exist for individual bases; no much larger clone is one base distant. CDR1 and CDR2 (LNHDA, SQIVND) derive from the germline V gene (reference sequence). Measured from the cysteine to the phenylalanine, the CDR3 is 13 residues long. This entry keeps only the CDR3 DNA: 39 bases, framed from base 1. Trimming takes 5 bases from V and 8 bases from J, and the germline ends sit 15 bases apart. This entry is derived from a study of blood T cell repertoires in COVID-19 (TCRdb year 2020). Looking at the study overall: The collaborator samples originated in the United States, Italy and Spain and spanned the acute and convalescent phases of COVID-19. The material from the prospective study consisted of cDNA or gDNA derived from T cells, B-cell-depleted T cells, or PBMCs. Subjects who had been exposed to COVID-19, were actively infected with it, or had recovered from it provided the deeply sampled blood TCRbeta repertoires that made up the dataset. The repertoires were released in a freely available public database meant as a resource for research on the immune response to SARS-CoV-2. The samples were drawn from two sources: the first 160 participants of the ongoing ImmuneRACE study, and 1,200 or so subjects contributed by 6 global collaborators. Nearly every sample came with metadata listing a de-identified subject ID, COVID-19 status, age in years and sex. Where available, HLA class I and class II types were taken from metadata supplied by the sample provider and were not determined by assay-based typing.

The immunoSEQ Assay, a bias-controlled multiplex PCR, was used to amplify TCRbeta CDR3 regions from genomic DNA. As for the authors' bioinformatics: The number of nucleated cells in each sample was estimated from the amplification of reference gene primers within the assay. Sequence reads were collapsed and filtered to measure the absolute abundance of every unique TCRbeta CDR3 rearrangement. For each sample, productive Simpson clonality was calculated by taking the square root of Simpson's diversity index across productive rearrangements. Sourced from immuneACCESS, this table was stored by TCRdb with only in-frame sequences that have V and J called. A share of the clones is absent; for the studies checked, an unresolved V gene accounts for under half, and the remainder has no known explanation. The DNA gave D and trimming, while V, J and clone size come from that table. The sample includes some 90,000 clones, with 89% observed a single time. Approximately 5.2% of the sample rests with the top ten.

Collaborating institutions collected whole blood in K2EDTA tubes following their own protocols. Collaborator samples were shipped for TCRbeta analysis as frozen whole blood, isolated PBMCs, or DNA extracted from either sample type. Broader findings and caveats from the paper: How much clinical and demographic metadata was included differed by source and by participant, and the metadata was provided uncurated.

Recombination linked TRBV19 to TRBJ1-2; the D gene is perhaps TRBD1, on 6 matching bases. The receptor was isolated from a woman older than 75 with active COVID-19. The source material was peripheral blood. The bases read TGTGCCAGTAGTGACAGGACTAGGGGAGGCTACACCTTC. Its protein product is CASSDRTRGGYTF.